Below, 18 T cell receptor beta chains from the same sample are listed, as sequenced in a study of human T cells and chemical hapten exposure. Using its own MiXCR run on the RACE reads, TCRdb lists one record per CDR3 protein. The sample holds 85,000 to 90,000 distinct CDR3 sequences, 9.6% seen once. Time point meaning: pre-sensitization, week 0. Treatment here: therapeutic diphenylcyclopropenone sensitization with weekly scalp DPC. This specimen consisted of whole blood, obtained in connection with sensitization to the hapten diphenylcyclopropenone (DPC). The receptors originated from a woman aged 40 to 50 with alopecia areata. Some clones in this sample may be carry-over from other donors' samples.

The CDR3 here is CRASGAAQETQYF. CDR3 DNA: TGCAGGGCCTCGGGGGCAGCTCAAGAGACCCAGTACTTC. This chain links TRBV20-1 with TRBJ2-5; either TRBD1 or TRBD2 may supply D (6 bases each). Germline lookup yields CDR1 DFQATT and CDR2 SNEGSKA (reference sequence). The CDR3 totals 13 residues.

The chain couples TRBV6-2 or TRBV6-3 to TRBJ2-1; D not certain. V lost 7 bases and J lost 0, with 13 bases in between. Germline V gives CDR1 MNHEY, CDR2 SVGEGT. The CDR3 totals 15 residues. CDR3 sequence reads: CASKAAGSSYNEQFF. In DNA form, the CDR3 reads TGTGCCAGCAAGGCGGCTGGAAGCTCCTACAATGAGCAGTTCTTC.

In its sample, this clonotype was seen a few times. The genes are TRBV6-5 and TRBJ2-1, with 9 nucleotides matching TRBD1. The germline V gene encodes CDR1 MNHEY and CDR2 SVGAGI. V lost 7 bases, J lost 0 bases, and 4 bases stayed unmatched. This CDR3 has 15 residues. The CDR3: CASKATGGSYNEQFF. The CDR3 coding sequence is TGTGCCAGCAAAGCGACAGGGGGCTCCTACAATGAGCAGTTCTTC.

This chain connects TRBV6-2 or TRBV6-3 to TRBJ1-1; D unclear. The CDR3 is made up of 14 amino acids. The V gene lost 7 bases and the J gene lost 0 bases, with 12 bases spanning the gap. Germline V lookup: CDR1 MNHEY, CDR2 SVGEGT. The CDR3 spells CASTRGGLNTEAFF. As DNA, the CDR3 is TGTGCCAGCACGCGCGGCGGCTTGAACACTGAAGCTTTCTTT.

This clonotype appeared many times. The chain uses TRBV11-2 and TRBJ2-6; 8 bases are shared with TRBD1. The germline CDR1 and CDR2 sequences are SGHAT and FQNNGV. Trimming removed 4 bases from V and 0 bases from J; junction bases left unmatched: 11. The CDR3 has 19 residues. The CDR3 region is CASSYGQGGFLSGANVLTF. The CDR3 DNA reads as TGTGCCAGCAGCTATGGACAGGGTGGATTCCTCTCTGGGGCCAACGTCCTGACTTTC.

The chain uses TRBV7-2 and TRBJ1-1; D not certain. Germline V gene lookup returns CDR1 SGHTA and CDR2 FQGNSA. The CDR3 runs 14 residues. Trimming shortened V by 5 bases and J by 0 bases, and 10 bases separated the two germline ends. Here the CDR3 reads CASSPRALNTEAFF. CDR3 in DNA: TGTGCCAGCAGCCCAAGGGCGCTGAACACTGAAGCTTTCTTT. Full variable domain (outside the CDR3, taken from reference TRBV7-2 and TRBJ1-1): GAGVSQSPSNKVTEKGKDVELRCDPISGHTALYWYRQSLGQGLEFLIYFQGNSAPDKSGLPSDRFSAERTGGSVSTLTIQRTQQEDSAVYLCASSPRALNTEAFFGQGTRLTVV.

This chain connects TRBV7-6 to TRBJ2-5; 8 bases are shared with TRBD2. J lost 7 bases, V lost 5 bases, and 3 bases had no gene match. Germline CDR1 and CDR2: SGHVS and FNYEAQ. CDR3 length: 12 residues. Here the CDR3 DNA reads TGTGCCAGCAGCGAGCGGGGGAGGACCCAGTACTTC. This gives the protein CASSERGRTQYF.

This clonotype appeared a few times. The J gene is TRBJ1-6, the V gene TRBV20-1, with 7 bases lining up with TRBD1. There are 11 residues in the CDR3. With 3 bases clipped from V and 13 bases from J, the junction kept 3 bases outside the gene matches. Germline values: CDR1 DFQATT, CDR2 SNEGSKA (reference sequence). DNA of the CDR3: TGCAGTGCTAGTTTGGACAGGCCCCTCCACTTT. Translated: CSASLDRPLHF.

This clonotype showed up many times. This rearrangement joins TRBV4-1 to TRBJ2-3, with D maybe TRBD2 (7 bases). V was clipped by 5 bases and J by 3 bases, with 12 bases between them. The length of the CDR3 is 14 residues. Germline values: CDR1 MGHRA, CDR2 YSYEKL. The CDR3 coding sequence is TGCGCCAGCAGCAGGGGGGGGCGGACAGATACGCAGTATTTT. Translating gives CASSRGGRTDTQYF.

This clonotype occurred many times. The V call is TRBV6-6, the J call TRBJ1-1, with no clear D. Trimming took 2 bases from V and 4 from J, leaving 8 bases between them. The CDR3 is 13 residues long. The germline CDR1 and CDR2 sequences are MNHNY and SVGAGI (reference sequence). This chain's CDR3 is CASSYSHTTEAFF. The DNA for the CDR3 is TGTGCCAGCAGTTACAGTCATACCACTGAAGCTTTCTTT.

This clonotype was observed a handful of times. This rearrangement joins TRBV18 to TRBJ1-1, with D possibly matching TRBD1 (6 bases). Germline V gene lookup returns CDR1 KGHSH and CDR2 LQKENI. Trimming pared 4 bases from V and 1 base from J, leaving 13 bases between. There are 15 residues in the CDR3. The CDR3 DNA reads TGTGCCAGCTCACTCGGTGGACAGCCGAACACTGAAGCTTTCTTT. Its translation is CASSLGGQPNTEAFF. The variable domain in full, with the rest retrieved from reference TRBV18 and TRBJ1-1, is NAGVMQNPRHLVRRRGQEARLRCSPMKGHSHVYWYRQLPEEGLKFMVYLQKENIIDESGMPKERFSAEFPKEGPSILRIQQVVRGDSAAYFCASSLGGQPNTEAFFGQGTRLTVV.

This clonotype has only a few counts. This chain joins TRBV5-1 and TRBJ2-2; D unresolved. CDR1 is SGHRS and CDR2 is YFSETQ in the germline V gene. V lost 1 base and J lost 7, with 5 bases in between. The CDR3 is 12 residues long. Here the CDR3 DNA reads TGCGCCAGCAGCTTGCAAGGCGGGGAGCTGTTTTTT. Amino acids: CASSLQGGELFF.

This clonotype was recorded at least ten times. This rearrangement joins TRBV20-1 to TRBJ2-7, with 9 bases lining up with TRBD2. Germline assignment: CDR1 DFQATT and CDR2 SNEGSKA (reference sequence). V shed 3 bases and J 3 bases; nucleotides not matched to a gene: 9. The CDR3 sequence is 15 residues long. The CDR3 bases are TGCAGTGCTAGCCCCCTAGCGGGGCGGGACTACGAGCAGTACTTC. This gives the protein CSASPLAGRDYEQYF.

This clonotype turned up a few times. This chain uses TRBV29-1 with TRBJ2-1; 10 nucleotides match TRBD1. Trimming cost V 2 bases and J 5 bases; bases outside gene matches: 3. Germline CDR1 SQVTM, CDR2 ANQGSEA. There are 14 residues in the CDR3. The CDR3 loop reads CSVERDRGHNEQFF. In nucleotides, the CDR3 is TGCAGCGTTGAAAGGGACAGGGGTCACAATGAGCAGTTCTTC.

This clonotype was counted ten times or more. The CDR3 sequence: CASSSAGAGGYNEQFF. The CDR3 DNA reads TGTGCCAGCAGCTCCGCCGGGGCGGGGGGGTACAATGAGCAGTTCTTC. The V gene is TRBV6-2 or TRBV6-3, the J gene TRBJ2-1, with TRBD2 matching 9 bases. Looked up from germline, CDR1 is MNHEY and CDR2 is SVGEGT. V shed 6 bases, J shed 4 bases, and the junction held 10 bases outside the gene matches. The CDR3 spans 16 residues.

This clonotype was picked up many times. V is TRBV6-6 and J is TRBJ1-1; D is ambiguous. The CDR3 is 12 amino acids. Trimming took off 5 bases at V and 5 bases at J, with 9 bases between the two ends. From germline, CDR1 is MNHNY and CDR2 SVGAGI (reference sequence). CDR3 coding DNA: TGTGCCAGCAGTCAGAGAGGAACTGAAGCTTTCTTT. Translation gives CASSQRGTEAFF.

This clonotype was counted at least ten times. CDR3: CASSPDGSQPQHF. The CDR3 nucleotides read TGCGCCAGCAGCCCGGACGGGAGCCAGCCCCAGCATTTT. The chain recombines TRBV5-1 with TRBJ1-5; D not certain. CDR1 is SGHRS, CDR2 YFSETQ, per germline. The CDR3 extends over 13 amino acids. V was pared by 4 bases and J by 7 bases, with 12 bases between. Filled out from reference TRBV5-1 and TRBJ1-5, the complete variable domain reads KAGVTQTPRYLIKTRGQQVTLSCSPISGHRSVSWYQQTPGQGLQFLFEYFSETQRNKGNFPGRFSGRQFSNSRSEMNVSTLELGDSALYLCASSPDGSQPQHFGDGTRLSIL.

Many counts were recorded for this clonotype. V gene TRBV5-4 combines with J gene TRBJ1-6; maybe TRBD1 (5 bases). Trimming removed 6 bases at V and 10 bases at J, with 11 bases between. Germline CDR1 is SGHNT and CDR2 is YYREEE (reference sequence). The CDR3 is made up of 12 amino acids. The DNA for the CDR3 is TGTGCCAGCAACATGAGGGACTCACCCCTCCACTTT. Translated, it gives CASNMRDSPLHF. Together with reference TRBV5-4 and TRBJ1-6, the CDR3 gives the full variable domain: ETGVTQSPTHLIKTRGQQVTLRCSSQSGHNTVSWYQQALGQGPQFIFQYYREEENGRGNFPPRFSGLQFPNYSSELNVNALELDDSALYLCASNMRDSPLHFGNGTRLTVT.